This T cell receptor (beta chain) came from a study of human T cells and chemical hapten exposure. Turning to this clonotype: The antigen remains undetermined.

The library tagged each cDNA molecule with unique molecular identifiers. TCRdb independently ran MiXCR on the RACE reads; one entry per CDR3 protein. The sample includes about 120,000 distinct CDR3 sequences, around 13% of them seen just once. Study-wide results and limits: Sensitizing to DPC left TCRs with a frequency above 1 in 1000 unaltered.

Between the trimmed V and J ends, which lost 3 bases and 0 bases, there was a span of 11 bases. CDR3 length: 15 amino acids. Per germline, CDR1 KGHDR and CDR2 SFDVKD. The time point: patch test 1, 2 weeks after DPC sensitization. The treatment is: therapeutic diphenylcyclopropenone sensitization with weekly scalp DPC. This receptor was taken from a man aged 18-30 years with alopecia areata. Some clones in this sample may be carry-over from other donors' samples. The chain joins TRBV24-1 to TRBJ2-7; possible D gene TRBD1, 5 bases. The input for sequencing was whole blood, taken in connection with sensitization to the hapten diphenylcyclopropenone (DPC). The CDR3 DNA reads TGTGCCACCAGTGATACCCATGGGGCCTCCTACGAGCAGTACTTC. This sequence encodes CATSDTHGASYEQYF.